These T cell receptor beta chains were read from a single sample in a study of shared clonotypes between healthy human individuals. The assay was immunoSEQ multiplex PCR, and TCRdb's table has in-frame clones only and misses some. The data hold under 2.5 million clones, with around 92% observed a single time. Input material: naive CD4+ T cells from PBMCs. The receptor source for this set is a man aged 18 to 35 in good health. Some clones in this sample may be carry-over from other donors' samples. The CDR3 runs from the conserved cysteine through the conserved F or W.

>TRBJ2-3|TRBV4-3
CASSQRGTSADTQYF
>TRBJ1-4|TRBV7-2
CASTPDSSNEKLFF
>TRBJ1-1|TRBV2
CASRKTGGGKDTEAFF
>TRBJ1-2|TRBV7-2
CASSGDRNNYGYTF
>TRBJ2-5|TRBV11-2
CASSLDPQVQYQETQYF
>TRBJ2-5|TRBV11-2
CASRPLRGRGGETQYF
>TRBJ2-1|TRBV28
CASSPPEYRESVYNEQFF
>TRBJ2-2|TRBV4-1
CASSRGGLAINTGELFF
>TRBJ1-1|TRBV19
CASRGVGNTEAFF
>TRBJ2-1|TRBV7-5
CVRSLVRGVSSYNEQFF
>TRBJ2-3|TRBV2
CASTGDRGTDTQYF
>TRBJ1-4|TRBV6-4
CASRAGGSEKLFF
>TRBJ2-5|TRBV5-1
CASSLSYRETQYF
>TRBJ1-3|TRBV6-6
CASSPDSGNTIYF
>TRBJ2-4|TRBV6-1
CASSEGVAKNIQYF
>TRBJ2-5|TRBV2
CASTQQNQGTQYF
>TRBJ1-2|TRBV5-4
CASSLGTADYGYTF
>TRBJ1-6|TRBV28
CASTVSFGSPLHF
>TRBJ2-7|TRBV21-1
CASSVSRDSPFNEQYF
>TRBJ2-7|TRBV10-3
CAISESDRVYEQYF
>TRBJ2-1|TRBV5-4
CASSLGATIYNEQFF
>TRBJ2-2|TRBV18
CASSPYTPGTGELFF
>TRBJ2-1|TRBV4-1
CASSQDGLAVYNEQFF
>TRBJ2-7|TRBV7-9
CASSLGDREGYEQYF
>TRBJ2-7|TRBV14
CASSQTRPATYEQYF
>TRBJ2-2|TRBV28
CASSLNSRFPAGELFF
>TRBJ1-3|TRBV6-5
CASSYSGQGTGNTIYF
>TRBJ2-2|TRBV11-3
CASSSRYTGELFF
>TRBJ2-7|TRBV28
CASRKQASEQYF
>TRBJ2-1|TRBV5-1
CASSPGSPYNEQFF
>TRBJ2-7|TRBV28
CASSPAGGNYEQYF
>TRBJ2-1|TRBV7-9
CASSPRGGGIYNEQFF
>TRBJ2-5|TRBV12-5
CASGHQNRETQYF
>TRBJ1-1|TRBV5-1
CASSLDGQRNTEAFF
>TRBJ1-1|TRBV5-5
CASSFSGDTEAFF
>TRBJ2-3|TRBV7-2
CASSRLSDTSTDTQYF
>TRBJ1-4|TRBV30
CAWSVRGEKLFF
>TRBJ2-1|TRBV7-3
CASSSGLGNEQFF
>TRBJ2-2|TRBV9
CASSVGGRGANTGELFF
>TRBJ2-5|TRBV11-2
CASSRSRQETQYF
>TRBJ2-3|TRBV6-1
CASSVDGRSYTQYF
>TRBJ2-1|TRBV4-2
CASSQDPSTFYNEQFF
>TRBJ1-1|TRBV21-1
CASSGDRGSEAFF
>TRBJ2-7|TRBV9
CASSVLSSPAPYEQYF
>TRBJ1-5|TRBV5-5
CASSLADYSNQPQHF